This entry describes one T cell receptor (beta chain). Its target is not known. The data were obtained in a study of CD8 T cells in ankylosing spondylitis. Library preparation for TCR beta used quantitative 5'-RACE with molecular barcodes. One entry per CDR3 protein results from TCRdb running MiXCR on the 5' RACE reads. The repertoire holds 250,000 to 300,000 distinct CDR3 sequences, with about 20% as singletons. The CDR3 has 13 amino acids. Losses at the gene ends were 10 bases for V and 6 bases for J; bases not matched to a gene: 9. Per germline, CDR1 MDHEN and CDR2 SYDVKM. Study conclusions and caveats: Significant enrichment of disease-linked clones was reported in matched ankylosing spondylitis synovial fluid. One TCR beta motif, made up of about 8 highly homologous variants, appeared characteristic of ankylosing spondylitis blood. Researchers report that disease-linked clones proved CD8+ and relatively rare in peripheral blood.

This chain connects TRBV28 to TRBJ1-1; TRBD1 aligns across 9 bases. Sequencing was done on a sample of blood, either unsorted or a sorted T cell fraction (not recorded which). The sequence derives from a male donor with ankylosing spondylitis or in good health (not recorded which). CDR3 loop: CATKTGGRAEAFF. CDR3 sequence (DNA): TGTGCCACCAAGACAGGGGGAAGGGCTGAAGCTTTCTTT.